The next 29 T cell receptor beta chains were all read from a single sample in a study of technical replicates of blood from a few donors (dated by TCRdb to 2016 to 2017). The method behind the library was the immunoSEQ multiplex PCR assay. Held by TCRdb, this immuneACCESS table contains in-frame sequences only and omits some clones. Under half of the omission traces to an unresolved V gene where checked; the cause of the rest is unknown. Recorded for this sample are 85,000 to 100,000 clones; approximately 95% of them occurred a single time. The ten largest clones take up less than 0.25% of the sample. Sequencing used T cells isolated from PBMCs. Source of these receptors: a human donor in good health.

The rearrangement joins TRBV25-1 to TRBJ2-5; a weak D match, TRBD2 (5 bases). V shed 5 bases and J shed 5 bases, with 18 bases lying between them. There are 15 residues in the CDR3. Germline V gene data show CDR1 as MGHDK and CDR2 as SYGVNS. The CDR3 sequence: CASSPLGRRSETQYF. The CDR3 nucleotides read TGTGCCAGCAGTCCCTTGGGCAGGAGGTCCGAGACCCAGTACTTC. Drawing the rest from reference TRBV25-1 and TRBJ2-5, the complete variable domain is EADIYQTPRYLVIGTGKKITLECSQTMGHDKMYWYQQDPGMELHLIHYSYGVNSTEKGDLSSESTVSRIRTEHFPLTLESARPSHTSQYLCASSPLGRRSETQYFGPGTRLLVL.

This clone occurred once. The chain joins TRBV6-5 to TRBJ1-6; tentative D call: TRBD1 (5 bases). This CDR3 contains 14 residues. CDR1 and CDR2 from the germline V gene are MNHEY and SVGAGI. The V gene lost 3 bases and the J gene lost 9 bases, with 12 bases spanning the gap. CDR3 in DNA: TGTGCCAGCAGTTATAACCAGGGTGGTTCACCCCTCCACTTT. Translation gives CASSYNQGGSPLHF.

The rearrangement uses TRBV25-1 and TRBJ1-4, with D unclear. Trimming left V 6 bases short and J 0 bases short, with 14 bases between. This CDR3 spans 16 amino acids. CDR1 is MGHDK and CDR2 is SYGVNS in the germline V gene. The CDR3 sequence is CASSSRVAATNEKLFF. The CDR3, as DNA: TGTGCCAGCAGCTCTCGGGTTGCGGCAACTAATGAAAAACTGTTTTTT.

The chain has TRBV28 and TRBJ2-2; TRBD2 is a possible D gene (6 bases). Germline assignment: CDR1 MDHEN and CDR2 SYDVKM. This CDR3 has 16 residues. The V end lost 3 bases, the J end lost 6 bases, and 17 bases lay between the germline ends. CDR3 sequence: CASSLVGEARAGELFF. Here the CDR3 DNA reads TGTGCCAGCAGTTTGGTGGGGGAGGCCAGGGCCGGGGAGCTGTTTTTT. Filled out from reference TRBV28 and TRBJ2-2, the complete variable domain reads DVKVTQSSRYLVKRTGEKVFLECVQDMDHENMFWYRQDPGLGLRLIYFSYDVKMKEKGDIPEGYSVSREKKERFSLILESASTNQTSMYLCASSLVGEARAGELFFGEGSRLTVL.

The rearrangement links TRBV21-1 to TRBJ2-5; TRBD1 is the table's D call, not checked against the DNA. TRBV21-1 is a pseudogene. There are 15 residues in the CDR3. CDR3 nucleotides: TGTGCCAGCAGCCCGCGACAGGGACCCCAAGAGACCCAGTACTTC. This encodes CASSPRQGPQETQYF.

The genes are TRBV18 and TRBJ1-1, with 8 positions matching TRBD1. The CDR3 consists of 12 residues. Germline V CDR1 and CDR2: KGHSH, LQKENI. Germline trimming cut 5 bases from V and 8 bases from J; bases unmatched to any gene: 4. The CDR3 coding sequence is TGTGCCAGCTCATCGGGGGACAGGGAAGCTTTCTTT. This sequence encodes CASSSGDREAFF.

The V and J genes are TRBV5-1 and TRBJ2-4; 8 positions match TRBD1. Germline loops: CDR1 SGHRS, CDR2 YFSETQ. Losses at the gene ends were 3 bases for V and 6 bases for J; bases not matched to a gene: 8. The CDR3 spans 15 residues. CDR3 in amino acids: CASSSPGQVPNIQYF. The DNA of the CDR3 is TGCGCCAGCAGCTCCCCGGGACAGGTACCAAACATTCAGTACTTC.

This chain joins TRBV27 and TRBJ2-3; D gene uncertain. Germline-derived CDR1 and CDR2 are MNHEY and SMNVEV (reference sequence). This CDR3 has 11 residues. V was trimmed by 6 bases and J by 3 bases, leaving 4 bases between them. CDR3 sequence: CASRTTDTQYF. In DNA, the CDR3 is TGTGCCAGCAGAACAACAGATACGCAGTATTTT.

This sequence joins TRBV11-3 and TRBJ2-7, with D perhaps matching TRBD2 (7 bases). CDR1 is SGHNT, CDR2 YENEEA, per germline. CDR3 length equals 14 residues. The V end was cut by 1 base, the J end by 4 bases, with 11 bases between. The CDR3 DNA reads as TGTGCCAGCAGCTTAGTAGGGGGGGATTACGAGCAGTACTTC. It translates to CASSLVGGDYEQYF. The full variable domain, completed using reference TRBV11-3 and TRBJ2-7, is EAGVVQSPRYKIIEKKQPVAFWCNPISGHNTLYWYLQNLGQGPELLIRYENEEAVDDSQLPKDRFSAERLKGVDSTLKIQPAELGDSAVYLCASSLVGGDYEQYFGPGTRLTVT.

The J gene is TRBJ2-1, the V gene TRBV19; 8 bases match TRBD1. The CDR3 is made up of 15 amino acids. Looked up from germline, CDR1 is LNHDA and CDR2 is SQIVND (reference sequence). The V segment lost 7 bases and the J segment 1 base; nucleotides outside the gene matches: 6. The CDR3 sequence is CASTPTGESYNEQFF. The CDR3 coding sequence is TGTGCCAGTACCCCGACAGGGGAGTCCTACAATGAGCAGTTCTTC.

This clone was found once. This rearrangement joins TRBV19 to TRBJ1-5; no definite D call. The CDR3 totals 11 residues. The germline gives CDR1 LNHDA, CDR2 SQIVND (reference sequence). V was trimmed by 5 bases and J by 12 bases, leaving 11 bases between them. CDR3 nucleotide sequence: TGTGCCAGTAGTTGGTCTGGGCTCCAGCATTTT. Translation gives CASSWSGLQHF.

The chain has TRBV5-1 and TRBJ1-1; D is uncertain. The CDR3 length is 15 residues. Germline V gives CDR1 SGHRS, CDR2 YFSETQ. Trimming took off 4 bases at V and 1 base at J, with 14 bases between the two ends. In DNA form, the CDR3 reads TGCGCCAGCAGCGAGGGCGCCGTCGCGAACACTGAAGCTTTCTTT. This sequence encodes CASSEGAVANTEAFF.

This chain connects TRBV2 to TRBJ1-2; D gene ambiguous. The CDR3 totals 11 residues. Trimming pared 9 bases from V and 4 bases from J, leaving 9 bases between. CDR1 and CDR2 from the germline V gene are SNHLY and FYNNEI. CDR3 residues: CASPGSYGYTF. CDR3 bases: TGTGCCAGTCCGGGGAGCTATGGCTACACCTTC.

The CDR3 is CASSVETANYQPQHF. CDR3 DNA: TGTGCCAGCAGTGTGGAGACAGCTAACTATCAGCCCCAGCATTTT. The V call is TRBV6-1, the J call TRBJ1-5, with TRBD1 as a possible D gene (5 bases). CDR1 is MNHNS, CDR2 SASEGT, per germline. The CDR3 contains 15 residues. The V end lost 4 bases, the J end lost 5 bases, and 15 bases lay between the germline ends.

The CDR3 sequence: CASSSTGFTEAFF. The CDR3 region has the DNA TGTGCCAGCAGTTCCACAGGGTTCACTGAAGCTTTCTTT. The V gene is TRBV27, the J gene TRBJ1-1, with a tentative D call TRBD1 (6 bases). Germline V lookup: CDR1 MNHEY, CDR2 SMNVEV (reference sequence). The CDR3 is made up of 13 amino acids. V was cut by 4 bases and J by 4 bases, with 10 bases left in between.

V is TRBV19 and J is TRBJ2-1; 7 bases align to TRBD2. Trimming cost V 8 bases and J 0 bases; bases outside gene matches: 4. The CDR3 covers 14 residues. Germline V gene data show CDR1 as LNHDA and CDR2 as SQIVND (reference sequence). CDR3 amino acids: CASCQRGSYNEQFF. CDR3 bases: TGTGCCAGTTGTCAGCGGGGCTCCTACAATGAGCAGTTCTTC.

V is TRBV28 and J is TRBJ2-1; 8 bases are shared with TRBD1. The V segment lost 3 bases and the J segment 1 base; nucleotides outside the gene matches: 2. Germline CDR1 reads MDHEN; CDR2 reads SYDVKM. This CDR3 has 15 residues. In DNA form, the CDR3 reads TGTGCCAGCAGTTTCTACAGGGGGTCCTACAATGAGCAGTTCTTC. Translating gives CASSFYRGSYNEQFF.

This chain links TRBV27 with TRBJ2-7; 7 nucleotides line up with TRBD2. Germline V gives CDR1 MNHEY, CDR2 SMNVEV (reference sequence). CDR3 length: 16 residues. The junction had 20 bases not matched to a gene; V was cut back by 10 bases and J by 5 bases. CDR3 DNA sequence: TGTGCCACCGGGCGCCGGGTGGGGCGGGAGTACCACGAGCAGTACTTC. Translation gives CATGRRVGREYHEQYF.

The chain joins TRBV28 to TRBJ2-1; 7 nucleotides align to TRBD2. Trimming at V came to 2 bases and at J to 1 base, leaving 2 bases not matched to a gene. The CDR3 is 15 residues long. The V gene's germline CDR1 is MDHEN and CDR2 SYDVKM. CDR3 loop: CASSLLSGSYNEQFF. CDR3 DNA: TGTGCCAGCAGTTTACTTAGCGGGTCCTACAATGAGCAGTTCTTC.

This chain joins TRBV11-2 and TRBJ2-5; 7 positions agree with TRBD2. The CDR3 extends over 11 amino acids. J lost 9 bases, V lost 5 bases, and 3 bases had no gene match. Germline assignment: CDR1 SGHAT and CDR2 FQNNGV. CDR3 DNA: TGTGCCAGCAGCGGCCGGGAGGCCCAGTACTTC. Its translation: CASSGREAQYF.

The chain is built from TRBV2 and TRBJ2-2; the D gene is possibly TRBD1 (5 bases). Germline loops: CDR1 SNHLY, CDR2 FYNNEI. V lost 0 bases and J lost 5, with 16 bases in between. The CDR3 sequence is 17 residues long. The CDR3 region has the DNA TGTGCCAGCAGTGAAGCCCGGCCAGGGTTTGTTACCGGGGAGCTGTTTTTT. The encoded protein is CASSEARPGFVTGELFF.

The chain recombines TRBV27 with TRBJ2-7, with D tentatively TRBD2 (6 bases). This CDR3 has 14 residues. The germline gives CDR1 MNHEY, CDR2 SMNVEV (reference sequence). Trimming stripped 2 bases from V and 2 bases from J, with 10 bases between. The DNA of the CDR3 is TGTGCCAGCAGTTTAACGGGAGTCCCCTACGAGCAGTACTTC. Protein sequence: CASSLTGVPYEQYF.

The CDR3 region is CASSRTSGGRAYNEQFF. For the CDR3, the DNA is TGTGCCAGCAGTCGGACTAGCGGGGGGAGGGCCTACAATGAGCAGTTCTTC. The chain is built from TRBV28 and TRBJ2-1; 14 nucleotides agree with TRBD2. CDR1 is MDHEN, CDR2 SYDVKM, per germline. The J segment lost 2 bases and the V segment lost 5 bases, leaving 5 bases of the junction unmatched. The CDR3 is made up of 17 amino acids.

This chain joins TRBV5-1 and TRBJ1-1; D perhaps matches TRBD1 (5 bases). Trimming took off 6 bases at V and 1 base at J, with 19 bases between the two ends. This CDR3 contains 16 residues. In germline, CDR1 is SGHRS, CDR2 YFSETQ. CDR3 loop: CASNLIGRGTNTEAFF. The DNA for the CDR3 is TGCGCCAGCAACCTTATAGGACGGGGGACGAACACTGAAGCTTTCTTT. The full variable domain, rest sourced from reference TRBV5-1 and TRBJ1-1, is KAGVTQTPRYLIKTRGQQVTLSCSPISGHRSVSWYQQTPGQGLQFLFEYFSETQRNKGNFPGRFSGRQFSNSRSEMNVSTLELGDSALYLCASNLIGRGTNTEAFFGQGTRLTVV.

The V call is TRBV7-3, the J call TRBJ2-5, with 10 positions matching TRBD2. Germline V gives CDR1 SGHTA, CDR2 FQGTGA. CDR3 size: 20 residues. V was clipped by 2 bases and J by 2 bases; unmatched bases: 17. This chain's CDR3 is CASSLVGLATFKLGQETQYF. Here the CDR3 DNA reads TGTGCCAGCAGCTTAGTGGGACTAGCGACTTTTAAATTGGGGCAAGAGACCCAGTACTTC.

This clone has just one count. The gene calls are TRBV6-6 and TRBJ2-7, with 7 bases identical to TRBD1. The CDR3 runs 13 residues. V gave up 6 bases and J gave up 5 bases; unmatched junction bases: 7. Germline V gene data show CDR1 as MNHNY and CDR2 as SVGAGI (reference sequence). The CDR3 sequence: CASSDREGDEQYF. The CDR3 nucleotides read TGTGCCAGCAGCGACAGGGAAGGGGACGAGCAGTACTTC.

The chain uses TRBV11-3 and TRBJ1-1, with D possibly being TRBD1 (5 bases). The CDR3 is 13 amino acids. Germline V lookup: CDR1 SGHNT, CDR2 YENEEA. V was clipped by 1 base and J by 4 bases, with 7 bases between them. The CDR3 sequence: CASSLVGGTEAFF. CDR3 in DNA: TGTGCCAGCAGCTTAGTGGGGGGCACTGAAGCTTTCTTT.

This clone was observed a single time. V and J are TRBV6-5 and TRBJ1-4, with a tentative D call TRBD1 (6 bases). This CDR3 is 14 amino acids long. V lost 3 bases to trimming and J lost 8 bases, with 13 bases between them. CDR1 is MNHEY, CDR2 SVGAGI, per germline. The CDR3 loop reads CASSYRATGEKLFF. In DNA, the CDR3 is TGTGCCAGCAGTTATAGGGCGACAGGCGAAAAACTGTTTTTT.

V gene TRBV18 combines with J gene TRBJ2-3; 12 bases match TRBD1. Germline CDR1 and CDR2: KGHSH and LQKENI. V gave up 2 bases and J gave up 4 bases; unmatched junction bases: 1. The CDR3 is made up of 15 amino acids. The CDR3 DNA reads TGTGCCAGCTCACCAGGGACAGGGGGCGCAGATACGCAGTATTTT. The encoded protein is CASSPGTGGADTQYF.